These T cell receptor beta chains were read from a single sample in a study of T cells in Graves' hyperthyroidism and ophthalmopathy. One entry per CDR3 protein results from TCRdb running MiXCR on the multiplex PCR reads. In the table there are more than 500,000 distinct CDR3 sequences, about 16% of which are singletons. The sequenced sample consisted of blood. These receptors all stem from a woman in her 30s with Graves' ophthalmopathy. Both conserved end residues are part of each CDR3.

TRBV7-9,TRBJ2-3,CASSSGTGWLGPDTQYF
TRBV4-1,TRBJ2-3,CASSQSRNTDTQYF
TRBV20-1,TRBJ2-1,CSATGLAGDTSYNEQFF
TRBV20-1,TRBJ2-5,CSPKRGGETQYF
TRBV19,TRBJ1-5,CASSMTGSQPQHF
TRBV10-1,TRBJ2-5,CASSEERTGWETQYF
TRBV5-1,TRBJ1-3,CASSLAVQSSGNTIYF
TRBV7-9,TRBJ2-7,CASSPTSGRWAYEQYF
TRBV30,TRBJ1-2,CAWIGTNYGYTF
TRBV30,TRBJ2-1,CAWSVLWRGEQFF
TRBV18,TRBJ1-5,CASSPDRVDQPQHF
TRBV5-1,TRBJ2-3,CASMGGDTQYF
TRBV18,TRBJ2-1,CASSITSGSSYNEQFF
TRBV29-1,TRBJ2-1,CSVEGLASGDEQFF
TRBV19,TRBJ2-7,CASTPTGTGGVEQYF
TRBV29-1,TRBJ2-2,CSVGGNTGELFF
TRBV9,TRBJ1-1,CASSVEVGTEAFF
TRBV6-1,TRBJ1-5,CASSGLYEGYQPQHF
TRBV3-1,TRBJ2-3,CASSQVDWLRGGRDTQYF
TRBV11-3,TRBJ2-1,CASTLSGSDEQFF
TRBV20-1,TRBJ2-1,CSAVNGKSSYNEQFF
TRBV27,TRBJ2-7,CASSAGTGLNEQYF
TRBV5-1,TRBJ2-7,CASSPRAGGRTYEQYF
TRBV28,TRBJ1-5,CASSLYGNMGKPQHF
TRBV3-1,TRBJ2-7,CASSPSILVQQYF
TRBV30,TRBJ2-2,CAWTLWWNTGELFF
TRBV7-3,TRBJ1-1,CASRLSGTANTEAFF
TRBV27,TRBJ2-4,CASTAGGRGAKNIQYF
TRBV28,TRBJ2-1,CASSLVGEREFF
TRBV18,TRBJ1-5,CASSPPGQGNQPQHF
TRBV20-1,TRBJ2-2,CSARGKREENTGELFF